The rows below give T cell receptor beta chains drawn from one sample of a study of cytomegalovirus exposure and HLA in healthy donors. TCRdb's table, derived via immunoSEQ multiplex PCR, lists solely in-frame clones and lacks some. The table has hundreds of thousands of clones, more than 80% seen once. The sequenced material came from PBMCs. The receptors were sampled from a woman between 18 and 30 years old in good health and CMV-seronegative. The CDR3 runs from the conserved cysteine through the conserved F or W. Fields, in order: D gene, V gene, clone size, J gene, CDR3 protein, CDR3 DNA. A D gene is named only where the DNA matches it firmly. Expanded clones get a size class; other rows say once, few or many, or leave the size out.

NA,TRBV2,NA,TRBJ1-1,CASSVRLVAEAFF,TGTGCCAGCAGTGTGCGGTTGGTCGCTGAAGCTTTCTTT
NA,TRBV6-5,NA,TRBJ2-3,CASSPAGRTDTQYF,TGTGCCAGCAGCCCAGCGGGCCGGACAGATACGCAGTATTTT
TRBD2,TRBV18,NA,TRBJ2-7,CASSPERGAGVNEQYF,TGTGCCAGCTCACCCGAGCGGGGTGCGGGAGTAAACGAGCAGTACTTC
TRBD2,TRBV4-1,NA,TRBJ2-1,CASSDSGTSGVHEQFF,TGCGCCAGCAGCGACTCCGGGACTAGCGGGGTGCATGAGCAGTTCTTC
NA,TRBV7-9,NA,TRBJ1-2,CASSTGTPWSHGYTF,TGTGCCAGCAGCACGGGGACACCTTGGAGCCATGGCTACACCTTC
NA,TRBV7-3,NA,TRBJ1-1,CASSLGRTNTEAFF,TGTGCCAGCAGCTTGGGGCGGACAAACACTGAAGCTTTCTTT
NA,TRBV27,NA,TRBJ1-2,CASSLTFTGSTYGYTF,TGTGCCAGCAGTTTAACATTCACGGGGTCGACCTATGGCTACACCTTC
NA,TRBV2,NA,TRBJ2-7,CASSEVTERYHEQYF,TGTGCCAGCAGTGAAGTGACGGAGCGATACCACGAGCAGTACTTC
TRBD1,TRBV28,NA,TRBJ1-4,CASTPGQGGRKLFF,TGTGCCAGCACCCCCGGACAGGGCGGCAGAAAACTGTTTTTT
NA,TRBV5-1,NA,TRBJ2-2,CASSTRTSRGGELFF,TGCGCCAGCAGCACACGGACAAGCAGGGGCGGGGAGCTGTTTTTT
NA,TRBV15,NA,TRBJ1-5,CATSRGTGSFQPQHF,TGTGCCACCAGCAGAGGTACAGGGTCTTTTCAGCCCCAGCATTTT
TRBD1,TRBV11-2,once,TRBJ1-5,CASSLGTGSQPQHF,TGTGCCAGCAGCTTAGGGACAGGGAGTCAGCCCCAGCATTTT
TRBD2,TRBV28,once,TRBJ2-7,CASSSPGTSGPQYF,TGTGCCAGCAGTTCACCCGGGACTAGCGGCCCTCAGTACTTC
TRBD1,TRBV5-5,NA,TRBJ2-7,CASSRGQPGVSEQYF,TGTGCCAGCAGTCGGGGACAGCCAGGGGTCTCGGAGCAGTACTTC
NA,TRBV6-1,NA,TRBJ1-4,CASSERVGSTNEKLFF,TGTGCCAGCAGTGAGAGGGTGGGATCAACTAATGAAAAACTGTTTTTT
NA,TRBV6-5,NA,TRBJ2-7,CASSLALEAEQYF,TGTGCCAGCAGCTTAGCACTTGAGGCCGAGCAGTACTTC
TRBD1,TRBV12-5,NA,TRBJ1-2,CASGRSDRAHGYTF,TGTGCTAGTGGTAGATCGGACAGGGCGCATGGCTACACCTTC
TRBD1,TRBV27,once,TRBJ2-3,CASSLWGGTGIGTDTQYF,TGTGCCAGCAGTTTATGGGGCGGGACAGGGATCGGGACAGATACGCAGTATTTT
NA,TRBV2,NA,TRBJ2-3,CATRDTSTDTQYF,TGTGCCACCCGGGACACTAGCACAGATACGCAGTATTTT
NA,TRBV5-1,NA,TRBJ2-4,CASSAGNRGGRDIQYF,TGCGCCAGCAGCGCGGGAAACCGAGGAGGAAGAGACATTCAGTACTTC
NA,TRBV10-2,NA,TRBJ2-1,CASSESSDTPGYNEQFF,TGCGCCAGCAGTGAAAGCTCGGACACCCCCGGGTACAATGAGCAGTTCTTC
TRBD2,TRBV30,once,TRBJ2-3,CAWSVSGGPTDTQYF,TGTGCCTGGAGTGTTAGCGGGGGGCCCACAGATACGCAGTATTTT
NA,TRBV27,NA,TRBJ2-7,CASKMQASSSDSHVQYF,TGTGCCAGCAAGATGCAGGCCTCGTCCTCGGACTCCCATGTGCAGTACTTC
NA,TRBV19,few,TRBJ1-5,CASSRAGNSNQPQHF,TGTGCCAGTAGTAGGGCCGGAAACAGCAATCAGCCCCAGCATTTT
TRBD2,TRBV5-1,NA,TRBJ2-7,CASSRGGRQYEQYF,TGCGCCAGCAGCCGGGGGGGACGGCAATACGAGCAGTACTTC
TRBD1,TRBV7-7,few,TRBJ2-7,CASSQGTGNYEQYF,TGTGCCAGCAGCCAGGGGACAGGGAACTACGAGCAGTACTTC
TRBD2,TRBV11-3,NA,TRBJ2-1,CASSLGTSGANEQFF,TGTGCCAGCAGCTTAGGGACTAGCGGGGCCAATGAGCAGTTCTTC
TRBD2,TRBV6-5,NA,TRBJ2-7,CASSPLAGPGEQYF,TGTGCCAGCAGTCCCTTAGCGGGACCGGGGGAGCAGTACTTC
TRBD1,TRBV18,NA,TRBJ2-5,CASSPPDRVAETQYF,TGTGCCAGCTCACCACCTGACAGGGTGGCGGAGACCCAGTACTTC
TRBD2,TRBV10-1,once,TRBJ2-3,CASSPGLAGITDTQYF,TGCGCCAGCAGCCCGGGACTAGCGGGGATCACAGATACGCAGTATTTT
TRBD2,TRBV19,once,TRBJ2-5,CASSITAGGETQYF,TGTGCCAGTAGTATTACAGCGGGAGGAGAGACCCAGTACTTC
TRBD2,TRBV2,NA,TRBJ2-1,CASSDWREVNEQFF,TGTGCCAGCAGTGACTGGCGGGAGGTAAATGAGCAGTTCTTC
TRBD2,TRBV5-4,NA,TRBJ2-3,CASSIDSGSADTQYF,TGTGCCAGCAGCATCGATAGCGGGAGTGCAGATACGCAGTATTTT
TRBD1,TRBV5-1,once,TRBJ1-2,CASSLEGGGYGYTF,TGCGCCAGCAGCTTGGAAGGGGGCGGCTATGGCTACACCTTC